This TCR beta chain was documented in a study of tumour-infiltrating T cells in Burkitt lymphoma. Study context: This cohort included all epidemiological subtypes of Burkitt lymphoma. Overall and progression-free survival were predicted by productive clonality. Overall study findings and caveats: Several public clonotypes were shared across many Burkitt lymphoma patients.

Notes on this clone: Its antigen remains unidentified.

Germline CDR1 SQVTM, CDR2 ANQGSEA. V lost 6 bases, J lost 4 bases, and 11 bases stayed unmatched. The CDR3 length is 15 residues. Sequencing used immunoSEQ multiplex PCR; TCRdb keeps in-frame clones, though not all of them. Among 350 to 550 clones, 45% were seen once, and the ten largest hold roughly 5.2%. The sample was tumor tissue. V and J are TRBV29-1 and TRBJ2-1, with 8 positions matching TRBD2. The sequence was obtained from a human donor with Burkitt lymphoma. The CDR3 DNA sequence: TGCAGCGTGGACCTCCCTAGCGGGCGTTACAATGAGCAGTTCTTC. Translation: CSVDLPSGRYNEQFF.